This TCR beta chain derives from a study of blood T cell repertoires in COVID-19. About the research overall: The origin of the acute and convalescent COVID-19 samples was the United States, Italy and Spain. The analysed material was cDNA or gDNA that came from T cells, B-cell-depleted T cells, or PBMCs.

This CDR3 contains 13 residues. CDR1 SGHRS and CDR2 YFSETQ come from the germline V gene. The V end was cut by 0 bases, the J end by 4 bases, with 7 bases between. One Seattle source followed patients from active infection through their disease course. Per the authors' pipeline: Estimation of nucleated cell counts relied on the amplification of reference gene primers. The repertoire was sequenced with immunoSEQ multiplex PCR; TCRdb's copy has only in-frame clones and lacks some. The D gene and trimming were derived from the DNA, and the V and J assignments and clone size from that table. The repertoire has a few hundred thousand clones, about 80% of them found once; the top ten carry approximately 14%.

The receptor comes from a person between 70 and 80 years old with COVID-19, enrolled during active disease. Sequenced input: peripheral blood. The chain couples TRBV5-1 to TRBJ1-2, with D perhaps TRBD1 (5 bases). The CDR3 region has the DNA TGCGCCAGCAGCTTGGGACAGATCTATGGCTACACCTTC. Its protein product is CASSLGQIYGYTF.